The rows below give T cell receptor beta chains drawn from one sample of a study of shared clonotypes between healthy human individuals. This table comes from immunoSEQ multiplex PCR, and its TCRdb copy is limited to in-frame clones, with some not included. The sample has 2 million or so clones; about 95% are singletons. Sequencing was carried out using naive CD4+ T cells sorted from blood. Receptor source: a man between 18 and 35 years old in good health. CDR3s include the opening cysteine and the closing phenylalanine or tryptophan. A D gene is named only where the DNA matches it firmly.

V gene: TRBV6-1
D gene: TRBD2
CDR3 protein: CASSGLAGSSYEQYF

V gene: TRBV19
D gene: TRBD2
CDR3 protein: CASSPLGLAGGRNEQFF

V gene: TRBV10-3
D gene: TRBD2
CDR3 protein: CAISTSGADTQYF

V gene: TRBV5-4
D gene: NA
CDR3 protein: CASSWSMLSGSINEQFF

V gene: TRBV30
D gene: TRBD1
CDR3 protein: CAWGQGVGVKDTQYF

V gene: TRBV4-3
D gene: NA
CDR3 protein: CASSLGEGAGEQFF

V gene: TRBV19
D gene: TRBD1
CDR3 protein: CASSIGTGGSDTQYF

V gene: TRBV19
D gene: NA
CDR3 protein: CASSIVTLNTEAFF

V gene: TRBV10-3
D gene: NA
CDR3 protein: CAITGVLGATEAFF

V gene: TRBV23-1
D gene: NA
CDR3 protein: CASSQNYGNEQYF

V gene: TRBV27
D gene: NA
CDR3 protein: CASSFTGFSEQYF

V gene: TRBV29-1
D gene: NA
CDR3 protein: CSVFLNTEAFF

V gene: TRBV5-4
D gene: NA
CDR3 protein: CASSLSGIQETQYF

V gene: TRBV27
D gene: TRBD2
CDR3 protein: CASFTRTSGIYEQYF

V gene: TRBV5-4
D gene: NA
CDR3 protein: CASSLDRGEKLFF

V gene: TRBV5-1
D gene: NA
CDR3 protein: CASSLREGGATDEQYF

V gene: TRBV27
D gene: NA
CDR3 protein: CASRGVKPRNTEAFF

V gene: TRBV6-1
D gene: TRBD1
CDR3 protein: CASIMDRAGGNEQFF

V gene: TRBV7-2
D gene: TRBD2
CDR3 protein: CASGRQGTSGFTDTQYF

V gene: TRBV5-1
D gene: NA
CDR3 protein: CASSLEGWTNEKLFF

V gene: TRBV30
D gene: NA
CDR3 protein: CAWSVGYEQYF

V gene: TRBV7-2
D gene: NA
CDR3 protein: CASSLGSGTEAFF

V gene: TRBV18
D gene: NA
CDR3 protein: CASSPPWGDSPLHF

V gene: TRBV12-5
D gene: NA
CDR3 protein: CASGLTGNTGELFF

V gene: TRBV2
D gene: NA
CDR3 protein: CASSESTAVGELFF

V gene: TRBV7-9
D gene: NA
CDR3 protein: CASSAKTDTQYF

V gene: TRBV5-8
D gene: NA
CDR3 protein: CASSPDDNQPQHF

V gene: TRBV2
D gene: NA
CDR3 protein: CASSEARDSVYTF

V gene: TRBV5-4
D gene: TRBD1
CDR3 protein: CASSPQGVDTGELFF

V gene: TRBV18
D gene: TRBD1
CDR3 protein: CASSPTPTGGITEAFF

V gene: TRBV7-9
D gene: TRBD2
CDR3 protein: CASSRRLAGGQETQYF

V gene: TRBV29-1
D gene: NA
CDR3 protein: CSVVRDWNNEQFF

V gene: TRBV5-4
D gene: NA
CDR3 protein: CASDGRDKQVSNQPQHF

V gene: TRBV7-8
D gene: NA
CDR3 protein: CASSLREGHTEAFF